This T cell receptor beta chain was documented in a study of blood T cell repertoires in COVID-19. Assay: immunoSEQ multiplex PCR; the TCRdb copy retains only in-frame clones and omits some. This sample carries fewer than 700,000 clones, about 89% of them seen once, and the ten largest clones take 7.8%. A remark on this clone: The same CDR3 also results from other DNA sequences found in this sample.

Germline CDR1 reads GTSNPN; CDR2 reads SVGIG (reference sequence). The V end was cut by 3 bases, the J end by 0 bases, with 9 bases between. The CDR3 consists of 14 residues. J is TRBJ1-3 and V is TRBV30; the D gene is possibly TRBD1 (6 bases). Sequences were obtained from peripheral blood. This clonotype originated in a woman between 50 and 59 years old with COVID-19, enrolled during active disease. The CDR3 loop reads CAWSTGISGNTIYF. The CDR3 DNA is TGTGCCTGGAGCACAGGGATCTCTGGAAACACCATATATTTT.